The 7 T cell receptor beta chains listed next were all sequenced from one sample in a study of beta chain features in type 1 diabetes (dated by TCRdb to about 2018). Here is what the overall study found, with its caveats: Type 1 diabetes patients showed a moderate but significant shortening of TCRB CDR3 length in all four CD4+ subsets.

The antigens these receptors bind are not known. Libraries were prepared through the immunoSEQ multiplex PCR assay. The entire amount of isolated RNA was reverse transcribed using the High Capacity cDNA Reverse Transcription Kit, so the sequenced TCRB transcripts were expressed ones. TCRdb limited this immuneACCESS table to in-frame rearrangements with V and J called. A share of clones is missing; checked studies link under half to unresolved V genes, and the rest is unexplained. Present in this sample are about 160,000 clones, roughly 63% of which were seen just once. The ten largest clones capture under 0.1% of the sample. The sample was naive CD4+ T cells from blood. This specimen's cell subset or site label, per the study, means: true naive CD4+ T cells. The receptors stem from a man under 40 with type 1 diabetes.

V gene TRBV15 combines with J gene TRBJ2-1, with unresolved D. V lost 1 base and J lost 7, with 8 bases in between. CDR3 size: 13 residues. Germline lookup yields CDR1 LNHNV and CDR2 YYDKDF (reference sequence). The CDR3 DNA reads TGTGCCACCAGCAGAGTTCCCCCTAATGAGCAGTTCTTC. Translation: CATSRVPPNEQFF.

The genes are TRBV25-1 and TRBJ1-2; 7 nucleotides match TRBD1. The CDR3 loop spans 13 amino acids. Trimming cost V 8 bases and J 4 bases; bases outside gene matches: 7. Germline lookup yields CDR1 MGHDK and CDR2 SYGVNS. The CDR3 loop reads CASSGQTGYGYTF. The CDR3 region has the DNA TGTGCCAGCTCGGGACAGACGGGCTATGGCTACACCTTC.

This clone came up a few times. The CDR3 sequence: CSVLQGVNQPQHF. For the CDR3, the DNA is TGCAGCGTTTTACAGGGGGTCAATCAGCCCCAGCATTTT. The genes are TRBV29-1 and TRBJ1-5, with 8 bases lining up with TRBD1. Germline V lookup: CDR1 SQVTM, CDR2 ANQGSEA. Losses at the gene ends were 5 bases for V and 3 bases for J; bases not matched to a gene: 3. The CDR3 is made up of 13 amino acids.

The rearrangement joins TRBV11-2 to TRBJ1-6; D not certain. CDR1 is SGHAT, CDR2 FQNNGV, per germline. V lost 2 bases and J lost 15, with 11 bases in between. The CDR3 extends over 12 amino acids. CDR3: CASSLRLQNLHF. The DNA for the CDR3 is TGTGCCAGCAGCTTACGGTTACAGAACCTCCACTTT.

The chain recombines TRBV11-2 with TRBJ2-5; 9 positions agree with TRBD1. This CDR3 region has 17 residues. Germline V gives CDR1 SGHAT, CDR2 FQNNGV. With V trimmed by 5 bases and J by 2 bases, 12 bases remained unmatched. CDR3 residues: CASSLLQGAGRQETQYF. In nucleotides, the CDR3 is TGTGCCAGCAGCCTCCTACAGGGGGCGGGTAGGCAAGAGACCCAGTACTTC.

V and J are TRBV7-9 and TRBJ1-4, with a tentative D call TRBD1 (6 bases). Trimming removed 6 bases from V and 1 base from J, with 12 bases in between. The germline V gene encodes CDR1 SEHNR and CDR2 FQNEAQ (reference sequence). The CDR3 is made up of 15 amino acids. CDR3 sequence reads: CASRRTEGTNEKLFF. The CDR3 DNA sequence: TGTGCCAGCAGAAGGACAGAGGGAACTAATGAAAAACTGTTTTTT.

The V and J genes are TRBV9 and TRBJ2-1; 11 positions agree with TRBD2. The germline V gene has CDR1 SGDLS and CDR2 YYNGEE. V shed 0 bases and J 0 bases; nucleotides not matched to a gene: 14. The CDR3 totals 21 residues. DNA for the CDR3: TGTGCCAGCAGCGTAGCGCTACTTGGGACTAGCGGAATTAGCTCCTACAATGAGCAGTTCTTC. Translation: CASSVALLGTSGISSYNEQFF.